What follows are 16 T cell receptor beta chains derived from one specimen sequenced in a study of cytotoxic CD8 clonotypes in ibrutinib-treated CLL. Some clones are missing from TCRdb's copy, which holds only in-frame ones; the method was immunoSEQ multiplex PCR. The sample consists of under 300,000 clones, 60% to 75% of them appearing once. The sample consisted of PBMCs, taken after 24 months of ibrutinib treatment. The receptors were sampled from a human donor with chronic lymphocytic leukemia.

This clone was detected once. This chain links TRBV10-2 with TRBJ2-3, with 7 bases identical to TRBD2. Per germline, CDR1 WSHSY and CDR2 SAAADI. The length of the CDR3 is 15 residues. V shed 3 bases, J shed 2 bases, and the junction held 5 bases outside the gene matches. CDR3 protein: CASSDRSGITDTQYF. CDR3 nucleotides: TGCGCCAGCAGTGATCGGAGCGGGATCACAGATACGCAGTATTTT.

The genes are TRBV5-1 and TRBJ2-3; D remains ambiguous. Trimming stripped 3 bases from V and 4 bases from J, with 12 bases between. CDR1 SGHRS and CDR2 YFSETQ come from the germline V gene. CDR3 length: 14 residues. As DNA, the CDR3 is TGCGCCAGCAGCTACGGATCCCCCGCAGATACGCAGTATTTT. Its translation is CASSYGSPADTQYF.

The chain links TRBV19 to TRBJ1-2; 9 nucleotides align to TRBD1. Unmatched junction bases numbered 5, after V lost 3 bases and J lost 6 bases. The CDR3 runs 14 residues. Germline CDR1 is LNHDA and CDR2 is SQIVND (reference sequence). CDR3 nucleotides: TGTGCCAGTAGTATTGGGACAGGGATCGATGGCTACACCTTC. This translates into CASSIGTGIDGYTF.

The chain combines TRBV5-4 with TRBJ1-3; D may be TRBD1 (6 bases). V gave up 0 bases and J gave up 0 bases, with 10 bases separating them. The germline V gene has CDR1 SGHNT and CDR2 YYREEE (reference sequence). The CDR3 totals 16 residues. The CDR3 is CASSLATGLSGNTIYF. CDR3 DNA: TGTGCCAGCAGCTTGGCGACAGGCCTCTCTGGAAACACCATATATTTT.

The chain combines TRBV5-3 with TRBJ2-3; 10 positions match TRBD2. TRBV5-3 is an open reading frame, and its role is uncertain. The CDR3 sequence is 16 residues long. J gave up 4 bases and V 0 bases, and 5 bases lay outside the gene matches. The CDR3 here is CARSLEASGSADTQYF. CDR3 DNA: TGTGCCAGAAGCTTGGAGGCTAGCGGGAGTGCAGATACGCAGTATTTT.

The chain carries TRBV5-1 and TRBJ2-5; 10 bases map to TRBD2. Germline V lookup: CDR1 SGHRS, CDR2 YFSETQ. There are 16 residues in the CDR3. Trimming cost V 4 bases and J 2 bases; bases outside gene matches: 8. The CDR3 is CASSPGASGSQETQYF. The CDR3 DNA reads TGCGCCAGCAGCCCCGGGGCTAGCGGGAGTCAAGAGACCCAGTACTTC.

This clone was seen a few times. The J gene is TRBJ2-7, the V gene TRBV29-1; D is unclear. CDR1 and CDR2 from the germline V gene are SQVTM and ANQGSEA. CDR3 length: 12 amino acids. The ends were cut back, 7 bases at V and 3 bases at J, with 13 bases in the middle. The CDR3 DNA reads as TGCAGCGCTACGGACCCACTCTACGAGCAGTACTTC. Its translation is CSATDPLYEQYF.

The rearrangement uses TRBV29-1 and TRBJ1-4; D is perhaps TRBD1 (5 bases). Trimming shortened V by 4 bases and J by 8 bases, and 14 bases separated the two germline ends. The CDR3 is made up of 13 amino acids. CDR1 and CDR2 (germline): SQVTM, ANQGSEA. The CDR3 bases are TGCAGCGTTGGGGCAGGGCAAGGGGAAAAACTGTTTTTT. Translating it yields CSVGAGQGEKLFF.

The V call is TRBV27, the J call TRBJ1-2; 8 nucleotides align to TRBD1. J gave up 7 bases and V 8 bases, and 6 bases lay outside the gene matches. In germline, CDR1 is MNHEY, CDR2 SMNVEV (reference sequence). The CDR3 is 12 amino acids. The CDR3 DNA sequence: TGTGCCAGCGGGTTCACAGGGGGTGGCTACACCTTC. This codes for CASGFTGGGYTF.

In regard to this clone: The junction differs from germline at one of its ends, possibly a read error. The V call is TRBV30, the J call TRBJ1-4; unclear D gene. Germline V gene data show CDR1 as GTSNPN and CDR2 as SVGIG (reference sequence). CDR3 length: 12 residues. CDR3 loop: CAWSVLGHMMGF. CDR3 bases: TGTGCCTGGAGTGTACTTGGGCATATGATGGGGTTT.

The chain joins TRBV9 to TRBJ1-6; weak D call: TRBD1 (6 bases). V lost 0 bases to trimming and J lost 13 bases, with 17 bases between them. This CDR3 is 15 amino acids long. Germline CDR1 SGDLS, CDR2 YYNGEE. The CDR3 bases are TGTGCCAGCAGCGTAGCTCCAGGGGCAGGAGGGCCCCTCCACTTT. Protein: CASSVAPGAGGPLHF. The full variable domain, its missing parts supplied by reference TRBV9 and TRBJ1-6, is DSGVTQTPKHLITATGQRVTLRCSPRSGDLSVYWYQQSLDQGLQFLIQYYNGEERAKGNILERFSAQQFPDLHSELNLSSLELGDSALYFCASSVAPGAGGPLHFGNGTRLTVT.

The J gene is TRBJ2-3, the V gene TRBV11-3; a weak D match, TRBD2 (5 bases). Germline CDR1 is SGHNT and CDR2 is YENEEA. There are 14 residues in the CDR3. V lost 5 bases and J 2 bases, leaving 11 bases between the germline ends. CDR3 coding DNA: TGTGCCAGCAGCCCTAGGGAGTCCACAGATACGCAGTATTTT. This gives the protein CASSPRESTDTQYF.

This clone occurred a few times. The V gene is TRBV29-1, the J gene TRBJ1-5, with a tentative D call TRBD1 (5 bases). Per the germline V gene, CDR1 is SQVTM and CDR2 is ANQGSEA. The V end was cut by 4 bases, the J end by 4 bases, with 8 bases between. The CDR3 totals 12 residues. CDR3 DNA: TGCAGCGTTGGGGGACCAAATCAGCCCCAGCATTTT. Residues: CSVGGPNQPQHF.

The J gene is TRBJ2-1, the V gene TRBV9; D gene unclear. This CDR3 spans 13 amino acids. With 0 bases removed from V and 2 bases from J, the gap between germline ends came to 3 bases. CDR1 is SGDLS, CDR2 YYNGEE, per germline. CDR3 in DNA: TGTGCCAGCAGCGTAGCTCCCTACAATGAGCAGTTCTTC. This translates into CASSVAPYNEQFF. The full variable domain, rest sourced from reference TRBV9 and TRBJ2-1, is DSGVTQTPKHLITATGQRVTLRCSPRSGDLSVYWYQQSLDQGLQFLIQYYNGEERAKGNILERFSAQQFPDLHSELNLSSLELGDSALYFCASSVAPYNEQFFGPGTRLTVL.

In DNA form, the CDR3 reads TGTGCCAGCAGTGAACAGACAGGCCCCTACGAGCAGTACTTC. Translating gives CASSEQTGPYEQYF. The chain employs TRBV25-1 and TRBJ2-7; maybe TRBD1 (6 bases). Trimming removed 2 bases at V and 2 bases at J, with 10 bases between. This CDR3 has 14 residues. Germline values: CDR1 MGHDK, CDR2 SYGVNS.

J is TRBJ2-7 and V is TRBV19; perhaps TRBD1 as D (5 bases). V lost 2 bases and J 0 bases, leaving 11 bases between the germline ends. Germline CDR1 is LNHDA and CDR2 is SQIVND (reference sequence). CDR3 length equals 15 residues. The CDR3 is CASSIQGKTSYEQYF. The CDR3 bases are TGTGCCAGTAGTATACAGGGCAAGACCTCCTACGAGCAGTACTTC.